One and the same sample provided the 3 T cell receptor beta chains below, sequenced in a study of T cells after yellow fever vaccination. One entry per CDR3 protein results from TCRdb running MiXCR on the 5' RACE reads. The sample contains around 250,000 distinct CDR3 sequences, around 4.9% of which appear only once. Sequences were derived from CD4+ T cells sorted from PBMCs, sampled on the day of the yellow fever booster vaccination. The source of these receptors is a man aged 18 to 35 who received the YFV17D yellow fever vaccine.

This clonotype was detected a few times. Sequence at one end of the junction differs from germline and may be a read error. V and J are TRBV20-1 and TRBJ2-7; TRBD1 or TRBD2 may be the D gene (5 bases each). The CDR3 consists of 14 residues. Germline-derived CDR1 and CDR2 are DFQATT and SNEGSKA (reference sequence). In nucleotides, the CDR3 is TGCAGTGCCAGAGGGGAGAGTTTTCCCTACGAGCAGTACTTC. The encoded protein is CSARGESFPYEQYF.

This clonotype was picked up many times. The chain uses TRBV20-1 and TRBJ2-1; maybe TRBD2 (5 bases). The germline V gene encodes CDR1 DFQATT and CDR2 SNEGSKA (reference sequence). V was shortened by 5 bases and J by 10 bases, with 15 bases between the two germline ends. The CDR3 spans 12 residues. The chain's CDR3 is CSAWGRGREQFF. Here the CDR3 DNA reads TGCAGTGCTTGGGGTAGAGGGAGAGAGCAGTTCTTC.

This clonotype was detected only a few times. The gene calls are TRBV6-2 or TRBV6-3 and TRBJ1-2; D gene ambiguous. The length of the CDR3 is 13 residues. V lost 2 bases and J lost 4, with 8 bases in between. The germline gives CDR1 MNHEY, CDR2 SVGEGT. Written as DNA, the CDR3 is TGTGCCAGCAGTTACCATAGCACCTATGGCTACACCTTC. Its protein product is CASSYHSTYGYTF.